This T cell receptor beta chain was found in a study of response to subunit inactivated influenza vaccine. Only a few counts were recorded for this clonotype. TCRdb itself ran the RT-PCR reads through MiXCR, one entry per CDR3 protein. The table includes about 520,000 distinct CDR3 sequences, about 25% detected once. Germline CDR1 is SGHTA and CDR2 is FQGTGA. V was shortened by 2 bases and J by 2 bases, with 5 bases between the two germline ends. This CDR3 is 13 amino acids long. The V and J genes are TRBV7-3 and TRBJ2-3; D call uncertain. The source of this sequence is a man aged 50 or older who received an inactivated influenza vaccine. The specimen was CD4+ T cells sorted from PBMCs, collected 4 to 6 days after vaccination. This chain's CDR3 is CASSLAFTDTQYF. DNA of the CDR3: TGTGCCAGCAGCTTAGCATTCACAGATACGCAGTATTTT.